These T cell receptor beta chains were read from a single sample in a study of shared clonotypes between healthy human individuals. Repertoires were generated with immunoSEQ multiplex PCR, while TCRdb's copy carries only in-frame clones and drops some. The sample has about 1.5 million clones; approximately 98% are singletons. Sequencing was performed on naive CD4+ T cells sorted from blood. The source is a man aged 30 to 45 in good health. CDR3s include the opening cysteine and the closing phenylalanine or tryptophan. A D gene is named only where the DNA matches it firmly. Size values are once, few and many counts, or a class for expanded clones, and some rows have none.

size	V	J	D	DNA	CDR3
-	TRBV7-9	TRBJ2-7	TRBD2	TGTGCCAGCAGCTACTGGACTAGCGGGAGTTTCGAGCAGTACTTC	CASSYWTSGSFEQYF
-	TRBV27	TRBJ2-3	-	TGTGCCAGCAGTTTATCGGTTGGCACAGATACGCAGTATTTT	CASSLSVGTDTQYF
-	TRBV28	TRBJ2-7	TRBD1	TGTGCCAGCAGCCAGACAGGGGCCTACTACGAGCAGTACTTC	CASSQTGAYYEQYF
-	TRBV11-2	TRBJ2-2	TRBD2	TGTGCCAGCAGCGCGGGAGTGGACACCGGGGAGCTGTTTTTT	CASSAGVDTGELFF
-	TRBV27	TRBJ2-7	-	TGTGCCAGCAGCAAGGAAGGGCTTAGGTACGAGCAGTACTTC	CASSKEGLRYEQYF
-	TRBV28	TRBJ1-5	-	TGTGCCAGCAGCGCGAGGCCGGAACCTTTCGTCCAGCCCCAGCATTTT	CASSARPEPFVQPQHF
-	TRBV5-1	TRBJ2-2	TRBD1	TGCGCCAGCCTCCGGGACAGGGGGACCGGGGAGCTGTTTTTT	CASLRDRGTGELFF
-	TRBV6-5	TRBJ2-3	-	TGTGCCAGCGCTTCCTGGAGCGGTAGCACAGATACGCAGTATTTT	CASASWSGSTDTQYF
-	TRBV27	TRBJ2-1	-	TGTGCCAGCAGTCTGTTGGGGGTCTACAATGAGCAGTTCTTC	CASSLLGVYNEQFF
-	TRBV18	TRBJ1-1	TRBD1	TGTGCCAGCTCAAGACAGGGCTCGAACACTGAAGCTTTCTTT	CASSRQGSNTEAFF
-	TRBV18	TRBJ2-1	-	TGTGCCAGCTCCCCTTTGGACAGTCGGGTTATTAGGCAGTTCTTC	CASSPLDSRVIRQFF
-	TRBV7-9	TRBJ1-2	-	TGTGCCAGCAGCTTTGCCCTCTATGGCTACACCTTC	CASSFALYGYTF
-	TRBV10-3	TRBJ2-7	-	TGTGCCATCAGCGGAAAGGGGACCGAGCAGTACTTC	CAISGKGTEQYF
-	TRBV7-9	TRBJ1-1	-	TGTGCCAGCAGCCCAACCCTTTTAACAGAGAACACTGAAGCTTTCTTT	CASSPTLLTENTEAFF
-	TRBV2	TRBJ2-6	-	TGTGCCAGCAGTGGGAGGGGTCCTGGGGCCAACGTCCTGACTTTC	CASSGRGPGANVLTF
-	TRBV5-6	TRBJ2-6	TRBD1	TGTGCCAGCAGCGTTACAGGGGGAAGAGCTGGGGCCAACGTCCTGACTTTC	CASSVTGGRAGANVLTF
-	TRBV2	TRBJ2-7	-	TGTGCCAGCAGTGAAGCGGAGCTGGTGGGGGAGCAGTACTTC	CASSEAELVGEQYF
-	TRBV5-4	TRBJ2-7	-	TGTGCCAGCAGCTTGGAGGGGAACTCCTACGAGCAGTACTTC	CASSLEGNSYEQYF
-	TRBV2	TRBJ1-4	TRBD1	TGTGCTAGGCGAGGGACAGGGAATGAAAAACTGTTTTTT	CARRGTGNEKLFF
-	TRBV6-1	TRBJ2-3	-	TGTGCCAGCAGTCCCCACTATGGGGAAGATACGCAGTATTTT	CASSPHYGEDTQYF
-	TRBV18	TRBJ1-5	-	TGTGCCAGCTCACCACTGCCGGGCGGGTCCAATCAGCCCCAGCATTTT	CASSPLPGGSNQPQHF
-	TRBV7-2	TRBJ2-5	-	TGTGCCAGCAGCCAAACCCGCCACAACCAAGAGACCCAGTACTTC	CASSQTRHNQETQYF
-	TRBV14	TRBJ2-7	TRBD1	TGTGCCAGCAGCCAAGATCCCTGGGACAGCTACGAGCAGTACTTC	CASSQDPWDSYEQYF
-	TRBV5-6	TRBJ1-2	TRBD1	TGTGCCAGCAGGGGGGACAGGTCTTATGGCTACACCTTC	CASRGDRSYGYTF
-	TRBV6-6	TRBJ1-2	-	TGTGCCAGCAAGGAGGGAGACTATGGCTACACCTTC	CASKEGDYGYTF
-	TRBV11-1	TRBJ2-1	-	TGTGCCAGCAGCTTAATCGTTAGCGATATCTCCTACAATGAGCAGTTCTTC	CASSLIVSDISYNEQFF
-	TRBV11-1	TRBJ2-5	TRBD2	TGTGCCAGCAGCTGGGGGGGCCAAGAGACCCAGTACTTC	CASSWGGQETQYF
-	TRBV2	TRBJ2-1	TRBD1	TGTGCCAGCAGGGGGACAGAATACAATGAGCAGTTCTTC	CASRGTEYNEQFF
-	TRBV7-9	TRBJ2-3	TRBD2	TGTGCCAGCAGCTCTGGGACTAGCGGGAGGACAGATACGCAGTATTTT	CASSSGTSGRTDTQYF
once	TRBV15	TRBJ2-7	-	TGTGCCACCAGCAGCGGTTTGGGCCCGAGGGAAAAGTACTTC	CATSSGLGPREKYF
-	TRBV4-3	TRBJ2-1	-	TGCGCCAGCAGCCAAGTTTTGCAGAGCTCCTACAATGAGCAGTTCTTC	CASSQVLQSSYNEQFF
-	TRBV9	TRBJ2-7	-	TGTGCCAGCAGCGTAGGGAGACTTAGCTCCTACGAGCAGTACTTC	CASSVGRLSSYEQYF